At least ten counts were recorded for the clone carrying this TCR beta chain. Its antigen is currently unknown. This sample's time point: healthy volunteer bleed at 2 weeks. It was unfractionated whole blood from which total RNA was extracted. In the source study's methods: Samples ranged from roughly 23,224 to 690,600 TCRs, with a median of 95,638. MiXCR was run by TCRdb on the RACE reads, yielding one entry per CDR3 protein. These V and J calls rely on TCRdb rather than the paper's analysis. The data contain about 130,000 distinct CDR3 sequences, approximately 9.5% of them singletons. This record belongs to a study of human T cells and chemical hapten exposure. Study in general: Per-sample TCR yield variation was attributed mainly to small pooled library volume differences.

CDR1 is SGHTA, CDR2 FQGNSA, per germline. The CDR3 runs 15 residues. V lost 6 bases and J 3 bases, leaving 14 bases between the germline ends. Notes on the study in general: After DPC sensitization, TCRs above 1 in 1000 frequency showed no change.

The sequencing sample was made of whole blood. The genes are TRBV7-2 and TRBJ2-2; no firm D call. The sequence derives from a male donor in good health. Some clones in this sample may be carry-over from other donors' samples. CDR3 in DNA: TGTGCCAGCAGGCCTACTTACGAGTACACCGGGGAGCTGTTTTTT. Translation: CASRPTYEYTGELFF.